This T cell receptor (beta chain) is drawn from a study of CD8 T cells in Susac syndrome. V lost 1 base, J lost 3 bases, and 1 base stayed unmatched. CDR3 length equals 14 residues. In germline, CDR1 is DFQATT, CDR2 SNEGSKA (reference sequence). Roughly 0.5 to 1 ug RNA was reverse transcribed with random hexamers. The amplification used immunoSEQ multiplex PCR on TCR beta CDR3; it spanned 54 Vbeta and 13 Jbeta. MiXCR, run by TCRdb on the immunoSEQ multiplex PCR reads, gives a single entry per CDR3 protein. Of over 200,000 distinct CDR3 sequences in the sample, about 95% were seen once. The chain joins TRBV20-1 to TRBJ2-3; 10 positions match TRBD1. The clonotype comes from a human donor with multiple sclerosis. The sequenced sample consisted of CD4+ T cells from PBMCs. In DNA form, the CDR3 reads TGCAGTGCTAGAGGGGACAGGGGAACAGATACGCAGTATTTT. Its translation: CSARGDRGTDTQYF.